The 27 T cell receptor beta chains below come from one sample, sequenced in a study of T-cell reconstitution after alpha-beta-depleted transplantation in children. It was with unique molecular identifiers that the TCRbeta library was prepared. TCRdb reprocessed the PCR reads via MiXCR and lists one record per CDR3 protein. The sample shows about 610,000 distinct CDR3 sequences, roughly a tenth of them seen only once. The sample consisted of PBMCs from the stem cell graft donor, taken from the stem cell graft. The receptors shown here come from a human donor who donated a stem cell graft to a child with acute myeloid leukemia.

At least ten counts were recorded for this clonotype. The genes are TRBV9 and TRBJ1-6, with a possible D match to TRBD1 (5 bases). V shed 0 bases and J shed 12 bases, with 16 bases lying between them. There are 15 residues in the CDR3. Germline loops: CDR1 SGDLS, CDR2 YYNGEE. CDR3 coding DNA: TGTGCCAGCAGCGTAGTGGCGTCCGGGGGTAGACCCCTCCACTTT. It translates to CASSVVASGGRPLHF.

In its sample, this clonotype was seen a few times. In DNA form, the CDR3 reads TGTGCCAGCAGTCCTTTGGCGATAGGAAATGAGCAGTTCTTC. Amino acids: CASSPLAIGNEQFF. This chain joins TRBV2 and TRBJ2-1; no definite D call. Germline CDR1 reads SNHLY; CDR2 reads FYNNEI. Trimming took 5 bases from V and 7 from J, leaving 15 bases between them. The CDR3 sequence is 14 residues long.

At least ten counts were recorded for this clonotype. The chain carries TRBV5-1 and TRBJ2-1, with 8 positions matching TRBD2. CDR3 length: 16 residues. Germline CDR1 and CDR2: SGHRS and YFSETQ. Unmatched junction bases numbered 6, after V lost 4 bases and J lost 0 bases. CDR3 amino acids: CASSPIAGSSYNEQFF. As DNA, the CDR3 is TGCGCCAGCAGCCCTATAGCGGGGAGCTCCTACAATGAGCAGTTCTTC. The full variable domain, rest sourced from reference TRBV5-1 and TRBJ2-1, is KAGVTQTPRYLIKTRGQQVTLSCSPISGHRSVSWYQQTPGQGLQFLFEYFSETQRNKGNFPGRFSGRQFSNSRSEMNVSTLELGDSALYLCASSPIAGSSYNEQFFGPGTRLTVL.

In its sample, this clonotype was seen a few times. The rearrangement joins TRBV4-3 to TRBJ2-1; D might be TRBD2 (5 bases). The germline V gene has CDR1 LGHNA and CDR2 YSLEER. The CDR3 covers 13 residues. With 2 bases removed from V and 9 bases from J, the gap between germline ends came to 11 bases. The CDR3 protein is CASSQRGSPEQFF. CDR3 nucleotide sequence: TGCGCCAGCAGCCAACGAGGGTCGCCTGAGCAGTTCTTC.

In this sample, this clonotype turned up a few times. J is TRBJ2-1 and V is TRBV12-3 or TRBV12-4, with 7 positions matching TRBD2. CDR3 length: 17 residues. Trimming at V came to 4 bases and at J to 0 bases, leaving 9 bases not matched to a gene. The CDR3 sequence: CASSSYGPSGSYNEQFF. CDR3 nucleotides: TGTGCCAGCAGTTCCTATGGCCCTAGCGGCTCCTACAATGAGCAGTTCTTC.

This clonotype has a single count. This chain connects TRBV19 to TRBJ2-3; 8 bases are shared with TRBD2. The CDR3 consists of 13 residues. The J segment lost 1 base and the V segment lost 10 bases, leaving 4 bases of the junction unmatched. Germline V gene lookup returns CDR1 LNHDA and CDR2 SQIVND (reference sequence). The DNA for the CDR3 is TGTGCCACCCAAGCGGGAGGCACAGATACGCAGTATTTT. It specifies CATQAGGTDTQYF.

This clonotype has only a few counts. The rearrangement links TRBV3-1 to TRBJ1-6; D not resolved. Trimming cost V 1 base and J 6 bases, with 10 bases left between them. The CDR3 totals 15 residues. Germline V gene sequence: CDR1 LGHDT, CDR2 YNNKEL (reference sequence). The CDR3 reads CASSQAGFGNSPLHF. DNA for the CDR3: TGTGCCAGCAGCCAAGCGGGGTTCGGTAATTCACCCCTCCACTTT.

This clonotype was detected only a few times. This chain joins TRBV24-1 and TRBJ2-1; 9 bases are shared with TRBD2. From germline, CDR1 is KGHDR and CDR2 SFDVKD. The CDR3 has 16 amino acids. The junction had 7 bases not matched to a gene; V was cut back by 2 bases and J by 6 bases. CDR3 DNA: TGTGCCACCAGTGATTCCTGGACTAGCGCGGGCAATGAGCAGTTCTTC. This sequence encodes CATSDSWTSAGNEQFF.

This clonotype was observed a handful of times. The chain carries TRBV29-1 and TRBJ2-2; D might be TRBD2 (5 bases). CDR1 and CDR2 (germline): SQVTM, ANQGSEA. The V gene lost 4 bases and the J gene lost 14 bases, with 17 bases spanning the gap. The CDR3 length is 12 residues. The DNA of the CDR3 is TGCAGCGTTGTTGAGGGCTCTAAGCCCCTGTTTTTT. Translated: CSVVEGSKPLFF.

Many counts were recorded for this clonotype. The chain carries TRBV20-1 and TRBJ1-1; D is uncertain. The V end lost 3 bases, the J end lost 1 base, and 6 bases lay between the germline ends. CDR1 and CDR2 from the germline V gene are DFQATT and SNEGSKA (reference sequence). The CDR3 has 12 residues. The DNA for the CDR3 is TGCAGTGCTAGTAGAGGGAACACTGAAGCTTTCTTT. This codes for CSASRGNTEAFF.

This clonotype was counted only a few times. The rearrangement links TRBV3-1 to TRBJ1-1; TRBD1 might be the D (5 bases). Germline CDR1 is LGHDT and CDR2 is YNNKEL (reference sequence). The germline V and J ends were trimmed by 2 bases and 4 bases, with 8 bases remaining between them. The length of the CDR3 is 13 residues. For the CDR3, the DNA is TGTGCCAGCAGCCAATTGAGGGGCACTGAAGCTTTCTTT. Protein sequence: CASSQLRGTEAFF.

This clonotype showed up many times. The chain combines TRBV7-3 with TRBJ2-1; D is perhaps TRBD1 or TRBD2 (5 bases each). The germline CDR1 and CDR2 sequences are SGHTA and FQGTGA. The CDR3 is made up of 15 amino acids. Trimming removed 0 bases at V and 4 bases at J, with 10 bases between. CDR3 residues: CASSLTGDRYNEQFF. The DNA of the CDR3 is TGTGCCAGCAGCTTAACGGGAGACAGATACAATGAGCAGTTCTTC.

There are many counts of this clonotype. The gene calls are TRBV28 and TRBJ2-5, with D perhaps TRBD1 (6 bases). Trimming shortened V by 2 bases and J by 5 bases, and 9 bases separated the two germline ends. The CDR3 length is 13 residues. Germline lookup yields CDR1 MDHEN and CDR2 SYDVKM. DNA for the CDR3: TGTGCCAGCAGTTTACACAGGGAGGAGACCCAGTACTTC. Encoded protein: CASSLHREETQYF. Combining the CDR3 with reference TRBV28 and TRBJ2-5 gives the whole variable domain DVKVTQSSRYLVKRTGEKVFLECVQDMDHENMFWYRQDPGLGLRLIYFSYDVKMKEKGDIPEGYSVSREKKERFSLILESASTNQTSMYLCASSLHREETQYFGPGTRLLVL.

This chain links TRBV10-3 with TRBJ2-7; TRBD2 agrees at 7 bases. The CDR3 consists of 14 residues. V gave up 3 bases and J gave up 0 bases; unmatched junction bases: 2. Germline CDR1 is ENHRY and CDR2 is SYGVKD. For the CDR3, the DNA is TGTGCCATCAGTGAAGGGGAGGGCTCCTACGAGCAGTACTTC. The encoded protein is CAISEGEGSYEQYF.

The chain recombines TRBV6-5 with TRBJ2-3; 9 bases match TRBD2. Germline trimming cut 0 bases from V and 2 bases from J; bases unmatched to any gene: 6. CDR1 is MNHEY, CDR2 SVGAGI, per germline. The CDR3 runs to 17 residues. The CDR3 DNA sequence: TGTGCCAGCAGTTACTCAGGGACTAGCAGTCTCACAGATACGCAGTATTTT. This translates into CASSYSGTSSLTDTQYF.

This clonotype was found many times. The CDR3: CASSYRDRVYEQYF. CDR3 nucleotide sequence: TGTGCCAGCAGCTACCGGGACAGAGTCTACGAGCAGTACTTC. The rearrangement uses TRBV7-9 and TRBJ2-7; the match to TRBD1 covers 7 bases. CDR3 length: 14 amino acids. CDR1 and CDR2 (germline): SEHNR, FQNEAQ (reference sequence). The V gene end was trimmed by 4 bases and the J gene end by 3 bases; junction bases not matched to a gene: 6. The full variable domain, rest sourced from reference TRBV7-9 and TRBJ2-7, is DTGVSQNPRHKITKRGQNVTFRCDPISEHNRLYWYRQTLGQGPEFLTYFQNEAQLEKSRLLSDRFSAERPKGSFSTLEIQRTEQGDSAMYLCASSYRDRVYEQYFGPGTRLTVT.

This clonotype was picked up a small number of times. CDR3 residues: CSASWSGGNTIYF. As DNA, the CDR3 is TGCAGTGCTAGCTGGTCGGGGGGAAACACCATATATTTT. This chain joins TRBV20-1 and TRBJ1-3; D not certain. The V end was cut by 3 bases, the J end by 4 bases, with 10 bases between. The CDR3 length is 13 residues. The germline V gene has CDR1 DFQATT and CDR2 SNEGSKA (reference sequence).

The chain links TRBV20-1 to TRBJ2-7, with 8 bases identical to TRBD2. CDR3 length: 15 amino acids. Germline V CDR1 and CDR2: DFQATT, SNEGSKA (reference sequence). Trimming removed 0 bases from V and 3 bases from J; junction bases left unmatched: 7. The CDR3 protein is CSAREPGGPFYEQYF. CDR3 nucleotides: TGCAGTGCTAGAGAGCCGGGAGGGCCGTTCTACGAGCAGTACTTC.

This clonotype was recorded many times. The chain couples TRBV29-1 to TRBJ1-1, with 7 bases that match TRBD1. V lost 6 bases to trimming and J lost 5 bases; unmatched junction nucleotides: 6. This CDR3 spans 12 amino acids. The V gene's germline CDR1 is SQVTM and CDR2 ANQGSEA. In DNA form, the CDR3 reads TGCAGCGTGCAAGACAGGGTGACTGAAGCTTTCTTT. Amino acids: CSVQDRVTEAFF.

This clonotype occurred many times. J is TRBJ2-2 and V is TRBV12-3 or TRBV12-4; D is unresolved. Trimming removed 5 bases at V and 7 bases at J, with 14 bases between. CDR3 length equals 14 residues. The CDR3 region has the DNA TGTGCCAGCAGTCCCAATTTGAGGAGCGGGGAGCTGTTTTTT. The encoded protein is CASSPNLRSGELFF.

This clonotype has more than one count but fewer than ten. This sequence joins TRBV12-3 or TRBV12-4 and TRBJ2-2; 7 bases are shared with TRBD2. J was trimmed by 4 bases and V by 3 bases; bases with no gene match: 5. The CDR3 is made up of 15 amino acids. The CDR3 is CASSFDGRPTGELFF. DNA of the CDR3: TGTGCCAGCAGTTTTGACGGGAGGCCCACCGGGGAGCTGTTTTTT.

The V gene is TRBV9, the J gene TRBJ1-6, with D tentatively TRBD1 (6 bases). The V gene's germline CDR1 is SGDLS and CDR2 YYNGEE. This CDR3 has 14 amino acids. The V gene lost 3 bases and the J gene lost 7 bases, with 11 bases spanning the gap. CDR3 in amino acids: CASSAGAWNSPLHF. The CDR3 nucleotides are TGTGCCAGCAGCGCAGGGGCCTGGAATTCACCCCTCCACTTT.

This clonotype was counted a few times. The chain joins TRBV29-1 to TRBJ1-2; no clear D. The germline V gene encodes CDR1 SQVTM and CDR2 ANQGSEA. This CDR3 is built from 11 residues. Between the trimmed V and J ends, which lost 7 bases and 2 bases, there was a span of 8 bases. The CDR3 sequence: CSGGANYGYTF. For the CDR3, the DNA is TGCAGCGGCGGAGCAAACTATGGCTACACCTTC.

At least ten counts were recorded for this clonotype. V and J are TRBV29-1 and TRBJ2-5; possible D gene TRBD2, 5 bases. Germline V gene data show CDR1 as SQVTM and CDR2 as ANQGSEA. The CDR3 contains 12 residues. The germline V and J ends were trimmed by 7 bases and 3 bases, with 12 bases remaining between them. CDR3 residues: CSARTGEETQYF. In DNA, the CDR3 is TGCAGCGCACGGACTGGGGAAGAGACCCAGTACTTC.

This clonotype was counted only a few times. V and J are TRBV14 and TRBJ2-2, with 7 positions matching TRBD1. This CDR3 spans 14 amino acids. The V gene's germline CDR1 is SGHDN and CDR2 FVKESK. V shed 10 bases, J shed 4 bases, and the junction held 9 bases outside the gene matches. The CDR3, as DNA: TGTGCCACTACAGGGGTGCCGGGCACCGGGGAGCTGTTTTTT. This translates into CATTGVPGTGELFF.

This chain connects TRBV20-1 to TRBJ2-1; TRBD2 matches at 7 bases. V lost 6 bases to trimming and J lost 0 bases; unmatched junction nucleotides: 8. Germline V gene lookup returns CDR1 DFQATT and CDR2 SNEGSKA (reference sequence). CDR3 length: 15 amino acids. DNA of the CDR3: TGCAGTGCCGTCCTCCTAGCGGCCTCCTACAATGAGCAGTTCTTC. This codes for CSAVLLAASYNEQFF.

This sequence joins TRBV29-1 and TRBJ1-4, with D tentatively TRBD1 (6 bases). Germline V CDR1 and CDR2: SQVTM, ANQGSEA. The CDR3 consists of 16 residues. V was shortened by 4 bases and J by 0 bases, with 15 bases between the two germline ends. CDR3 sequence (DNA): TGCAGCGTTGTGGGGGCGGGGTATGCAACTAATGAAAAACTGTTTTTT. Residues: CSVVGAGYATNEKLFF.